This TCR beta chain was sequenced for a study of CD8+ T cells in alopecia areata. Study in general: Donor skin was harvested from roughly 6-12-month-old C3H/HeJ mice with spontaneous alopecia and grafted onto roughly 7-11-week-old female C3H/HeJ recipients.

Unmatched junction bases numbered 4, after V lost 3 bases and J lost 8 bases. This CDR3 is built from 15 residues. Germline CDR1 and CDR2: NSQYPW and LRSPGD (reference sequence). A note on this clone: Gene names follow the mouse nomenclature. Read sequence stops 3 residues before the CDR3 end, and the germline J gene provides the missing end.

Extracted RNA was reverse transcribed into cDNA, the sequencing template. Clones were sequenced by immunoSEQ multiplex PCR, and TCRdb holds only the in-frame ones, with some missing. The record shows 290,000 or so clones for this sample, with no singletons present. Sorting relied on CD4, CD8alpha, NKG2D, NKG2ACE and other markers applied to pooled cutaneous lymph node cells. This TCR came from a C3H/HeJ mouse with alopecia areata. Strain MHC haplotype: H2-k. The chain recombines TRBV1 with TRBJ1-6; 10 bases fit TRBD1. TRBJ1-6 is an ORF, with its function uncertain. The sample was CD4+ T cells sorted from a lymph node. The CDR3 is CTCSAGTGADSPLYF. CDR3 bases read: TGCACCTGCAGTGCCGGGACAGGGGCAGATTCGCCC.